Presented here are 9 T cell receptor beta chains from one specimen sequenced in a study of shared clonotypes between healthy human individuals. Profiling relied on immunoSEQ multiplex PCR, and the TCRdb table lists in-frame clones only, not all of them. The sample carries fewer than 1.6 million clones, 97% to 99% recorded once. The sample comprised naive CD4+ T cells sorted from blood. Documented subset: CD45RA+ positively selected. These receptors were taken from a young man in good health.

The DNA of the CDR3 is TGCGCCAGCAGCTCCGAGTACAAAGCCTACGAGCAGTACTTC. Its translation is CASSSEYKAYEQYF. The rearrangement links TRBV5-1 to TRBJ2-7; unclear D gene. CDR1 is SGHRS, CDR2 YFSETQ, per germline. The CDR3 covers 14 residues. The V and J ends lost 3 bases and 2 bases respectively, with 12 bases between them.

Worth noting for this clone: Other nucleotide sequences in the sample specify the same CDR3. The chain employs TRBV5-5 and TRBJ2-6; D gene ambiguous. There are 14 residues in the CDR3. Looked up from germline, CDR1 is SGHKS and CDR2 is YYEKEE (reference sequence). V gave up 0 bases and J gave up 1 base, with 2 bases separating them. The CDR3 DNA sequence: TGTGCCAGCAGCTTGGGTTCTGGGGCCAACGTCCTGACTTTC. As protein: CASSLGSGANVLTF.

The rearrangement joins TRBV5-4 to TRBJ2-1; 7 bases match TRBD1. Germline V gene sequence: CDR1 SGHNT, CDR2 YYREEE (reference sequence). V was clipped by 7 bases and J by 12 bases; unmatched bases: 13. The CDR3 contains 13 residues. CDR3 residues: CASEGQTPSGQFF. DNA for the CDR3: TGTGCCAGCGAGGGACAGACCCCATCTGGGCAGTTCTTC.

DNA of the CDR3: TGTGCCATCAGTGGCAGGGAAGATGAAAAACTGTTTTTT. Translated: CAISGREDEKLFF. The rearrangement uses TRBV10-3 and TRBJ1-4, with TRBD1 as a possible D gene (5 bases). Germline CDR1 ENHRY, CDR2 SYGVKD. The CDR3 runs 13 residues. Deletions cut 4 bases from V and 6 bases from J, with 9 bases between.

In this sample, this clone turned up once. The DNA for the CDR3 is TGTGCCAGCAGATCCTTAGCAGGTACCTACGAGCAGTACTTC. Amino acids: CASRSLAGTYEQYF. The V gene is TRBV27, the J gene TRBJ2-7; D remains unclear. The CDR3 is 14 amino acids. Trimming shortened V by 6 bases and J by 2 bases, and 14 bases separated the two germline ends. Germline-derived CDR1 and CDR2 are MNHEY and SMNVEV (reference sequence).

The CDR3 DNA follows: TGTGCCATCACCGACACGGCACCCTACGAGCAGTACTTC. As protein: CAITDTAPYEQYF. The chain is built from TRBV10-3 and TRBJ2-7; D ambiguous. V was trimmed by 7 bases and J by 2 bases, leaving 12 bases between them. Germline assignment: CDR1 ENHRY and CDR2 SYGVKD. The CDR3 spans 13 residues.

The V and J genes are TRBV5-4 and TRBJ2-1; D may be TRBD2 (5 bases). Germline-derived CDR1 and CDR2 are SGHNT and YYREEE (reference sequence). The CDR3 consists of 13 residues. Trimming took off 4 bases at V and 5 bases at J, with 10 bases between the two ends. Here the CDR3 reads CASSPRGNNEQFF. CDR3 DNA: TGTGCCAGCAGCCCCCGGGGAAACAATGAGCAGTTCTTC.

The V call is TRBV7-8, the J call TRBJ1-5, with 9 bases fitting TRBD1. Trimming cost V 3 bases and J 8 bases; bases outside gene matches: 11. The CDR3 has 16 residues. The germline V gene encodes CDR1 SGHVS and CDR2 FQNEAQ. CDR3 sequence (DNA): TGTGCCAGCAGCTTTCGGGCCGGGACAGGGTATAAGCCCCAGCATTTT. This sequence encodes CASSFRAGTGYKPQHF. Variable domain in full (rest from reference TRBV7-8 and TRBJ1-5): GAGVSQSPRYKVAKRGQDVALRCDPISGHVSLFWYQQALGQGPEFLTYFQNEAQLDKSGLPSDRFFAERPEGSVSTLKIQRTQQEDSAVYLCASSFRAGTGYKPQHFGDGTRLSIL.

The J gene is TRBJ1-2, the V gene TRBV28, with 7 bases aligning to TRBD1. In germline, CDR1 is MDHEN, CDR2 SYDVKM. The V segment lost 4 bases and the J segment 1 base; nucleotides outside the gene matches: 6. The CDR3 has 15 amino acids. The CDR3, as DNA: TGTGCCAGCAGTTCTCCCGGGACAGATAACTATGGCTACACCTTC. This gives the protein CASSSPGTDNYGYTF.